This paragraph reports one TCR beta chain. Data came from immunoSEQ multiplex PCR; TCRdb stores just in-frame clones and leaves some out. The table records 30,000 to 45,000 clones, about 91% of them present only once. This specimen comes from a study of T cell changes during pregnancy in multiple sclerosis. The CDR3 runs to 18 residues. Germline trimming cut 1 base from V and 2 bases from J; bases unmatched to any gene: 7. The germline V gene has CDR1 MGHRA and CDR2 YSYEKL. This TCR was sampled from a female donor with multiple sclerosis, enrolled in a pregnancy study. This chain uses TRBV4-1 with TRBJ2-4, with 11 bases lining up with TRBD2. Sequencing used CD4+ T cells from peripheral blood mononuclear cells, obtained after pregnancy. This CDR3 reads CASSQGLAGGEPKNIQYF. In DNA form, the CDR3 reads TGCGCCAGCAGCCAAGGGCTAGCGGGGGGCGAGCCCAAAAACATTCAGTACTTC.